This T cell receptor beta chain is from a study of T cell changes during pregnancy in multiple sclerosis (dated by TCRdb to between 2018 and 2021). Turning to the overall study: The study examined how the T cell repertoire changed over the course of pregnancy in women with multiple sclerosis.

The library was prepared using the immunoSEQ multiplex PCR assay. Not all clones reach the TCRdb copy of this immuneACCESS table, which keeps in-frame sequences only. Checked studies attribute under half of the gap to unresolved V genes and leave the rest unexplained. The sample profile shows about 52,000 clones; 85% to 95% of them were found once. Around 0.4% of the sample lies in the top ten. As to this clone: This clone's antigen is unknown. No much larger clonotype is one base removed from it; base qualities were not supplied.

Trimmed from V: 2 bases; trimmed from J: 2 bases; junction bases lacking a gene match: 4. Looking up the germline V gene yields CDR1 MDHEN and CDR2 SYDVKM. From the cysteine up to the phenylalanine, the CDR3 has a length of 16 residues. Only the CDR3 DNA is retained, 48 bases long and in frame from the first base. This specimen consisted of CD4+ T cells from peripheral blood mononuclear cells, obtained before pregnancy. This TCR derives from a female donor with multiple sclerosis, enrolled in a pregnancy study. The rearrangement joined TRBV28 to TRBJ2-7, and 12 bases in between align with TRBD2. The CDR3 is CASSLLLAGGTYEQYF. The sequence in DNA is TGTGCCAGCAGTTTACTGCTAGCGGGGGGGACCTACGAGCAGTACTTC.